This note documents a single T cell receptor (beta chain) sequence. Its antigen is unknown. This sample includes further DNA sequences coding for the same CDR3. Trimming cost V 0 bases and J 1 base, with 4 bases left between them. The CDR3 runs to 13 residues. Germline CDR1 is SGHKS and CDR2 is YYEKEE (reference sequence). This sample was taken from a study of shared clonotypes between healthy human individuals. Broader study findings: Sampling covered nothing but blood. Tissue TCR repertoires likely differ from those found in blood.

Naive CD8 populations comprised CD45RO-negative cells positively selected for CCR7, excluding terminally differentiated effector memory CD45RA+ cells. The donors were adults (healthy and HIV-negative) with no recent acute infections or vaccinations. Deep-level settings were used for running the assay. Some clones are missing from TCRdb's copy, which holds only in-frame ones; the method was immunoSEQ multiplex PCR. The sample lists 2 million to 2.5 million clones; about 95% were seen once. The chain combines TRBV5-5 with TRBJ1-1; D is undetermined. This clonotype originated in a man between 18 and 35 years old in good health. The material sequenced was naive CD8+ T cells sorted from blood. CDR3 coding DNA: TGTGCCAGCAGCTTGGGTAGGAACACTGAAGCTTTCTTT. The encoded protein is CASSLGRNTEAFF.